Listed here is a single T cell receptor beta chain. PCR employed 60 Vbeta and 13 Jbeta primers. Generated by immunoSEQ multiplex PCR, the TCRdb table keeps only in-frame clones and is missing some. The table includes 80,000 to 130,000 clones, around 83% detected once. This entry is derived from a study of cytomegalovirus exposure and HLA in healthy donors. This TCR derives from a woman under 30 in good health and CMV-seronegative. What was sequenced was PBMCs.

CDR3 sequence (DNA): TGTGCCAGCAGCCCCGTCGACAGGGCAGGGGCCAACGTCCTGACTTTC. Protein product: CASSPVDRAGANVLTF. V gene TRBV4-2 combines with J gene TRBJ2-6; 7 bases align to TRBD1. Per the germline V gene, CDR1 is LGHNA and CDR2 is YNFKEQ. There are 16 residues in the CDR3. V shed 4 bases, J shed 4 bases, and the junction held 7 bases outside the gene matches.